The clone carrying this T cell receptor (beta chain) has just a few counts. Its specificity is unknown. The CDR3 contains 14 residues. J was trimmed by 6 bases and V by 7 bases; bases with no gene match: 6. Germline CDR1 SGHTA, CDR2 FQGTGA. This sample was taken from a study of radiotherapy plus CTLA-4 blockade in lung cancer. Study-level background: Of all patients, around 18% responded objectively and 30% to 35% showed disease control.

CTLA-4 blockade using ipilimumab, together with focal radiation, was received by patients with chemo-refractory metastatic non-small-cell lung cancer. General observations from the study: Radiotherapy was combined with ipilimumab, and tumor-derived TCR clones then expanded in blood.

Profiled with immunoSEQ multiplex PCR; TCRdb holds only in-frame clones, not every one. Of 100,000 to 150,000 clones listed, approximately 90% are singletons. The TCR originated in a human donor with non-small cell lung cancer that progressed on radiotherapy plus ipilimumab. The chain has TRBV7-3 and TRBJ2-1; 10 positions match TRBD2. The sequences come from peripheral blood, collected from a patient treated with radiotherapy plus ipilimumab. The CDR3 DNA reads TGTGCCAGCAAGGAGCGGGAGGGGATCAATGAGCAGTTCTTC. Its translation: CASKEREGINEQFF.